These 20 T cell receptor beta chains share one sample of origin, sequenced in a study of blood T cell repertoires in COVID-19. Clones were read by immunoSEQ multiplex PCR, and TCRdb kept only the in-frame ones, dropping some. The sample shows fewer than 80,000 clones, 65% to 80% of them seen only once. The sample was peripheral blood. These receptors all stem from a human donor in a cohort sampled during active COVID-19.

This chain's CDR3 is CASSVGQGYSFF. As DNA, the CDR3 is TGCGCCAGCAGCGTGGGGCAGGGTTATTCTTTCTTT. The chain is built from TRBV5-1 and TRBJ1-1; D may be TRBD1 (5 bases). Germline V gives CDR1 SGHRS, CDR2 YFSETQ. CDR3 length: 12 residues. The V gene lost 4 bases and the J gene lost 12 bases, with 16 bases spanning the gap.

V is TRBV12-5 and J is TRBJ1-2; D is perhaps TRBD1 (5 bases). Germline CDR1 LGHNT, CDR2 FRNRAP. The CDR3 is 13 residues long. Deletions cut 5 bases from V and 8 bases from J, with 15 bases between. The CDR3 sequence: CASGETGPRGYTF. The CDR3 coding sequence is TGTGCTAGTGGTGAAACAGGCCCACGGGGCTACACCTTC.

CDR3 in amino acids: CASSRDRVENEQFF. CDR3 coding DNA: TGTGCCAGCAGCCGGGACAGGGTTGAGAATGAGCAGTTCTTC. The rearrangement links TRBV11-1 to TRBJ2-1; TRBD1 agrees at 9 bases. The V and J ends lost 5 bases and 7 bases, in that order; junction bases with no gene match: 6. The CDR3 has 14 residues. Germline CDR1 is SGHAT and CDR2 is FQDESV (reference sequence).

V gene TRBV9 combines with J gene TRBJ2-7, with TRBD1 as a possible D gene (6 bases). Germline V CDR1 and CDR2: SGDLS, YYNGEE. There are 14 residues in the CDR3. Trimming shortened V by 1 base and J by 5 bases, and 13 bases separated the two germline ends. The CDR3 nucleotides read TGTGCCAGCAGCGTAAAGGCAGGGGACCACGAGCAGTACTTC. The encoded protein is CASSVKAGDHEQYF.

V and J are TRBV5-6 and TRBJ2-7; D is ambiguous. Germline V gene lookup returns CDR1 SGHDT and CDR2 YYEEEE. CDR3 length: 15 residues. With 1 base removed from V and 2 bases from J, the gap between germline ends came to 13 bases. The CDR3 region is CASSLSTRPAYEQYF. DNA of the CDR3: TGTGCCAGCAGCTTGTCCACACGCCCCGCCTACGAGCAGTACTTC.

The genes are TRBV7-2 and TRBJ2-7; D perhaps matches TRBD2 (6 bases). V was pared by 0 bases and J by 3 bases, with 12 bases between. Looked up from germline, CDR1 is SGHTA and CDR2 is FQGNSA. This CDR3 is 15 amino acids long. CDR3 in DNA: TGTGCCAGCAGCTTAGCGGCGGGACTCGGCTACGAGCAGTACTTC. It translates to CASSLAAGLGYEQYF.

This clone has more than one count but fewer than ten. V usage is TRBV6-5 and J usage is TRBJ2-2, with no clear D. Per germline, CDR1 MNHEY and CDR2 SVGAGI. The CDR3 has 15 amino acids. The V end lost 5 bases, the J end lost 6 bases, and 16 bases lay between the germline ends. In DNA, the CDR3 is TGTGCCAGCAGTCCCTTTGGGCTGGTGGCCGGGGAGCTGTTTTTT. Amino acid sequence: CASSPFGLVAGELFF.

J is TRBJ2-3 and V is TRBV11-3, with D possibly matching TRBD1 (6 bases). Germline loops: CDR1 SGHNT, CDR2 YENEEA. The V end lost 5 bases, the J end lost 2 bases, and 11 bases lay between the germline ends. The CDR3 loop spans 14 amino acids. The CDR3 nucleotides are TGTGCCAGCAGCCACAGGGTATCCACAGATACGCAGTATTTT. Encoded protein: CASSHRVSTDTQYF.

The chain employs TRBV4-2 and TRBJ2-1, with 8 bases fitting TRBD1. This CDR3 spans 15 amino acids. V shed 2 bases, J shed 6 bases, and the junction held 6 bases outside the gene matches. Germline V lookup: CDR1 LGHNA, CDR2 YNFKEQ. CDR3 protein: CASSQRQGSSNEQFF. In DNA, the CDR3 is TGTGCCAGCAGCCAAAGACAGGGGTCGTCCAATGAGCAGTTCTTC.

This chain connects TRBV5-1 to TRBJ2-1, with 7 bases identical to TRBD2. This CDR3 contains 15 residues. The germline V gene encodes CDR1 SGHRS and CDR2 YFSETQ. Unmatched junction bases numbered 8, after V lost 2 bases and J lost 6 bases. DNA of the CDR3: TGCGCCAGCAGCTTTCTAGCGGATCTTTCCAATGAGCAGTTCTTC. It encodes CASSFLADLSNEQFF. The full variable domain, in which reference TRBV5-1 and TRBJ2-1 provide the parts outside the CDR3, is KAGVTQTPRYLIKTRGQQVTLSCSPISGHRSVSWYQQTPGQGLQFLFEYFSETQRNKGNFPGRFSGRQFSNSRSEMNVSTLELGDSALYLCASSFLADLSNEQFFGPGTRLTVL.

The chain links TRBV28 to TRBJ2-7; TRBD2 aligns across 7 bases. The CDR3 runs 15 residues. CDR1 is MDHEN, CDR2 SYDVKM, per germline. J was trimmed by 3 bases and V by 1 base; bases with no gene match: 6. The CDR3: CASSLYGGGVYEQYF. The DNA for the CDR3 is TGTGCCAGCAGTTTATACGGGGGAGGGGTCTACGAGCAGTACTTC.

V gene TRBV18 combines with J gene TRBJ2-5; TRBD1 matches at 9 bases. The J segment lost 2 bases and the V segment lost 4 bases, leaving 5 bases of the junction unmatched. The V gene's germline CDR1 is KGHSH and CDR2 LQKENI. The CDR3 loop spans 15 amino acids. The CDR3: CASSRDRGTQETQYF. The CDR3 DNA follows: TGTGCCAGCTCACGCGACAGGGGGACGCAAGAGACCCAGTACTTC. The whole variable domain, remainder taken from reference TRBV18 and TRBJ2-5, is NAGVMQNPRHLVRRRGQEARLRCSPMKGHSHVYWYRQLPEEGLKFMVYLQKENIIDESGMPKERFSAEFPKEGPSILRIQQVVRGDSAAYFCASSRDRGTQETQYFGPGTRLLVL.

The V and J genes are TRBV3-1 (or the pseudogene TRBV3-2) and TRBJ2-7, with 10 bases aligning to TRBD2. This CDR3 has 14 residues. Germline trimming cut 3 bases from V and 4 bases from J; bases unmatched to any gene: 3. Per the germline V gene, CDR1 is LGHDT and CDR2 is YNNKEL (reference sequence). CDR3 coding DNA: TGTGCCAGCAGCCATACTAGCGGGGAGTACGAGCAGTACTTC. It encodes CASSHTSGEYEQYF.

This chain links TRBV7-9 with TRBJ2-5, with 7 bases that match TRBD2. Germline trimming cut 5 bases from V and 4 bases from J; bases unmatched to any gene: 7. The CDR3 covers 14 residues. Looked up from germline, CDR1 is SEHNR and CDR2 is FQNEAQ (reference sequence). The CDR3 spells CASSTRTGGETQYF. Here the CDR3 DNA reads TGTGCCAGCAGCACCCGGACGGGGGGAGAGACCCAGTACTTC.

In its sample, this clone was seen once. The chain carries TRBV12-3 or TRBV12-4 and TRBJ2-7; D is unresolved. V lost 5 bases and J lost 2, with 4 bases in between. This CDR3 has 11 residues. CDR3 protein: CASSTTYEQYF. The CDR3 coding sequence is TGTGCCAGCAGTACTACCTACGAGCAGTACTTC.

As DNA, the CDR3 is TGTGCCAGTAGTAGCGGACTAGCGGGGGACTCCACAGATACGCAGTATTTT. It encodes CASSSGLAGDSTDTQYF. The chain couples TRBV19 to TRBJ2-3; 13 nucleotides align to TRBD2. Losses at the gene ends were 4 bases for V and 2 bases for J; bases not matched to a gene: 6. This CDR3 spans 17 amino acids. The germline gives CDR1 LNHDA, CDR2 SQIVND (reference sequence).

The J gene is TRBJ1-1, the V gene TRBV11-2; D unresolved. The CDR3 totals 13 residues. V was pared by 2 bases and J by 7 bases, with 11 bases between. Germline V gives CDR1 SGHAT, CDR2 FQNNGV. CDR3 sequence: CASSLNRENEAFF. In DNA form, the CDR3 reads TGTGCCAGCAGCTTAAACCGGGAAAATGAAGCTTTCTTT.

This rearrangement joins TRBV2 to TRBJ1-2; perhaps TRBD1 as D (5 bases). The germline V and J ends were trimmed by 8 bases and 0 bases, with 7 bases remaining between them. This CDR3 contains 12 residues. Germline lookup yields CDR1 SNHLY and CDR2 FYNNEI. CDR3 nucleotide sequence: TGTGCCAGCGGGGCCACTAACTATGGCTACACCTTC. Amino acid sequence: CASGATNYGYTF.

V is TRBV4-3 and J is TRBJ2-3; 14 nucleotides line up with TRBD2. Germline trimming cut 1 base from V and 6 bases from J; bases unmatched to any gene: 0. The germline CDR1 and CDR2 sequences are LGHNA and YSLEER. The CDR3 runs 15 residues. This CDR3 is CASSQGTSGGDTQYF. The DNA of the CDR3 is TGCGCCAGCAGCCAAGGGACTAGCGGGGGGGATACGCAGTATTTT.

The V and J genes are TRBV28 and TRBJ1-1; the match to TRBD1 covers 7 bases. Per the germline V gene, CDR1 is MDHEN and CDR2 is SYDVKM. The CDR3 is 14 amino acids. Germline trimming cut 6 bases from V and 2 bases from J; bases unmatched to any gene: 6. The CDR3 DNA is TGTGCCAGCAGCAGGGGACAGAGAAACACTGAAGCTTTCTTT. Protein product: CASSRGQRNTEAFF.